A single sample gave rise to the 6 T cell receptor beta chains below, sequenced in a study of blood T cell repertoires in COVID-19. Here immunoSEQ multiplex PCR was the method, and the copy in TCRdb shows in-frame clones only, minus some. In the table there are tens of thousands of clones, approximately 85% of which are singletons. Source material: peripheral blood. These receptors originate from a human donor with active COVID-19. The donor label of this sample is uncertain.

This chain joins TRBV5-4 and TRBJ2-7; 7 positions match TRBD1. Germline V CDR1 and CDR2: SGHNT, YYREEE (reference sequence). This CDR3 has 15 residues. Trimming removed 2 bases from V and 1 base from J; junction bases left unmatched: 6. This CDR3 reads CASSFKGGESYEQYF. For the CDR3, the DNA is TGTGCCAGCAGCTTCAAAGGGGGCGAGTCCTACGAGCAGTACTTC.

CDR3 in amino acids: CASSQGLATDTQYF. The CDR3 nucleotides read TGTGCCAGCAGCCAAGGGCTAGCCACAGATACGCAGTATTTT. The V call is TRBV3-1 (or the pseudogene TRBV3-2), the J call TRBJ2-3, with D possibly being TRBD2 (5 bases). The V gene lost 1 base and the J gene lost 2 bases, with 7 bases spanning the gap. Per germline, CDR1 LGHDT and CDR2 YNNKEL (reference sequence). This CDR3 spans 14 amino acids.

This sequence joins TRBV27 and TRBJ2-7; D perhaps matches TRBD2 (5 bases). V was cut by 3 bases and J by 6 bases, with 15 bases left in between. CDR1 and CDR2 from the germline V gene are MNHEY and SMNVEV (reference sequence). This CDR3 contains 14 residues. The CDR3 reads CASSLSDYGVEQYF. CDR3 in DNA: TGTGCCAGCAGTTTGTCGGATTACGGGGTCGAGCAGTACTTC.

The chain combines TRBV6-5 with TRBJ2-3; D gene uncertain. The V gene lost 4 bases and the J gene lost 0 bases, with 8 bases spanning the gap. The germline CDR1 and CDR2 sequences are MNHEY and SVGAGI. This CDR3 has 14 residues. The CDR3 coding sequence is TGTGCCAGCAGTTCACATTACAGCACAGATACGCAGTATTTT. Translating gives CASSSHYSTDTQYF.

V is TRBV9 and J is TRBJ2-6, with TRBD2 matching 11 bases. Germline V gene data show CDR1 as SGDLS and CDR2 as YYNGEE. V lost 2 bases, J lost 0 bases, and 7 bases stayed unmatched. The CDR3 covers 19 residues. The CDR3 reads CASSVRTGLADSGANVLTF. The CDR3 DNA reads TGTGCCAGCAGCGTGAGGACGGGACTAGCGGACTCTGGGGCCAACGTCCTGACTTTC.

The chain has TRBV6-6 and TRBJ2-5, with 8 bases matching TRBD2. V was pared by 6 bases and J by 5 bases, with 14 bases of the junction left unmatched. The CDR3 consists of 16 residues. Per the germline V gene, CDR1 is MNHNY and CDR2 is SVGAGI (reference sequence). DNA of the CDR3: TGTGCCAGCAGACGGGTCGACGGGGGGGGCCGGGAGACCCAGTACTTC. It translates to CASRRVDGGGRETQYF.